The 13 T cell receptor beta chains given below trace back to one sample, sequenced in a study of cytomegalovirus exposure and HLA in healthy donors (dated by TCRdb to 2017 to 2019). Libraries were prepared through the immunoSEQ multiplex PCR assay. The multiplex PCR relied on a mix of 60 forward primers for TCR Vbeta segments and 13 reverse primers for TCR Jbeta segments. As stored in TCRdb, this immuneACCESS dataset retains in-frame rearrangements with V and J assigned. A fraction of the clones does not appear; measured against another copy, unresolved V genes explain less than half of the discrepancy, and the remainder lacks a known reason. This sample comprises about 200,000 clones, 65% to 80% of them detected only once. Roughly 4.5% of the sample comes from the top ten. The specimen was PBMCs. The receptors come from a woman in her twenties or thirties in good health and CMV-seropositive.

The V call is TRBV6-5, the J call TRBJ2-1; 8 bases are a match to TRBD2. The CDR3 is made up of 14 amino acids. Trimming cost V 6 bases and J 4 bases; bases outside gene matches: 5. In germline, CDR1 is MNHEY, CDR2 SVGAGI. The CDR3 region is CASRPSGQYNEQFF. The DNA of the CDR3 is TGTGCCAGCAGGCCTAGCGGGCAATACAATGAGCAGTTCTTC.

This rearrangement joins TRBV6-6 to TRBJ1-2, with D perhaps matching TRBD1 (5 bases). CDR1 is MNHNY and CDR2 is SVGAGI in the germline V gene (reference sequence). The CDR3 runs to 13 residues. V was cut by 6 bases and J by 8 bases, with 16 bases left in between. In nucleotides, the CDR3 is TGTGCCAGCAGGACCACAGGAAAAGGGGGCTACACCTTC. Residues: CASRTTGKGGYTF.

CDR3: CASSWDKMKIGTSGSETQYF. CDR3 coding DNA: TGTGCCAGCAGTTGGGACAAAATGAAAATTGGGACTAGCGGTTCGGAGACCCAGTACTTC. The J gene is TRBJ2-5, the V gene TRBV2; TRBD2 matches 11 bases. The junction had 22 bases not matched to a gene; V was cut back by 5 bases and J by 5 bases. There are 20 residues in the CDR3. Looked up from germline, CDR1 is SNHLY and CDR2 is FYNNEI.

The V gene is TRBV28, the J gene TRBJ2-7; no definite D call. The CDR3 has 13 amino acids. V shed 5 bases and J shed 2 bases, with 10 bases lying between them. Germline values: CDR1 MDHEN, CDR2 SYDVKM. CDR3 sequence: CASSRTPTYEQYF. The CDR3 DNA sequence: TGTGCCAGCAGTCGAACACCCACCTACGAGCAGTACTTC.

The chain has TRBV27 and TRBJ1-2, with 10 nucleotides matching TRBD1. Germline lookup yields CDR1 MNHEY and CDR2 SMNVEV (reference sequence). The CDR3 runs to 15 residues. V lost 3 bases and J lost 4; bases outside the gene matches: 5. CDR3 sequence: CASSFGTGESYGYTF. The CDR3 DNA follows: TGTGCCAGCAGTTTCGGGACAGGGGAGTCCTATGGCTACACCTTC.

The chain employs TRBV7-2 and TRBJ1-4; D is perhaps TRBD1 (6 bases). Germline CDR1 reads SGHTA; CDR2 reads FQGNSA. V lost 5 bases and J 4 bases, leaving 8 bases between the germline ends. The CDR3 runs 13 residues. CDR3 in amino acids: CASSLQGNEKLFF. CDR3 DNA: TGTGCCAGCAGCCTACAGGGTAATGAAAAACTGTTTTTT.

The chain is built from TRBV7-9 and TRBJ1-1; 9 bases fit TRBD1. CDR3 length equals 15 residues. Per the germline V gene, CDR1 is SEHNR and CDR2 is FQNEAQ (reference sequence). V gave up 2 bases and J gave up 6 bases; unmatched junction bases: 7. CDR3 sequence: CASSLMGGQGPEAFF. CDR3 nucleotides: TGTGCCAGCAGCTTAATGGGGGGACAGGGCCCTGAAGCTTTCTTT.

The chain couples TRBV5-6 to TRBJ2-1, with 10 bases lining up with TRBD1. The germline gives CDR1 SGHDT, CDR2 YYEEEE. J gave up 8 bases and V 4 bases, and 9 bases lay outside the gene matches. The CDR3 consists of 15 residues. The CDR3 DNA is TGTGCCAGCAGCCCCGGGACAGGGGAGGTCGATGAGCAGTTCTTC. This codes for CASSPGTGEVDEQFF.

The CDR3 DNA sequence: TGTGCCAGCTCACCTACTAGCGGGAGGAACGAGCAGTACTTC. Translation: CASSPTSGRNEQYF. The rearrangement uses TRBV18 and TRBJ2-7, with TRBD2 identical over 12 bases. With 3 bases clipped from V and 5 bases from J, the junction kept 2 bases outside the gene matches. Looked up from germline, CDR1 is KGHSH and CDR2 is LQKENI. The CDR3 sequence is 14 residues long.

This chain joins TRBV5-6 and TRBJ1-1; 7 bases fit TRBD1. The V segment lost 3 bases and the J segment 1 base; nucleotides outside the gene matches: 6. The CDR3 spans 15 residues. Germline V lookup: CDR1 SGHDT, CDR2 YYEEEE. The DNA of the CDR3 is TGTGCCAGCAGCTCACCGGGACAGCAGAACACTGAAGCTTTCTTT. Its translation is CASSSPGQQNTEAFF.

The chain joins TRBV10-3 to TRBJ2-4; D remains ambiguous. CDR3 size: 10 residues. Trimming cost V 10 bases and J 4 bases, with 5 bases left between them. CDR1 and CDR2 from the germline V gene are ENHRY and SYGVKD. The CDR3 DNA is TGTGCCAGCGAGAAAAACATTCAGTACTTC. Its translation is CASEKNIQYF.

The chain employs TRBV7-2 and TRBJ2-2; TRBD2 might be the D (6 bases). The germline V and J ends were trimmed by 2 bases and 6 bases, with 13 bases remaining between them. This CDR3 contains 15 residues. Per germline, CDR1 SGHTA and CDR2 FQGNSA. CDR3 sequence: CASSLQGLSSGELFF. CDR3 coding DNA: TGTGCCAGCAGCTTACAGGGACTTTCGTCCGGGGAGCTGTTTTTT.

V is TRBV10-1 and J is TRBJ1-1, with a weak D call TRBD1 (5 bases). This CDR3 is built from 15 residues. Trimming cost V 7 bases and J 0 bases, with 15 bases left between them. From germline, CDR1 is WNHNN and CDR2 SYGVQD (reference sequence). The CDR3 reads CASTLLGGVNTEAFF. In DNA form, the CDR3 reads TGCGCCAGCACCCTGCTGGGGGGAGTGAACACTGAAGCTTTCTTT.